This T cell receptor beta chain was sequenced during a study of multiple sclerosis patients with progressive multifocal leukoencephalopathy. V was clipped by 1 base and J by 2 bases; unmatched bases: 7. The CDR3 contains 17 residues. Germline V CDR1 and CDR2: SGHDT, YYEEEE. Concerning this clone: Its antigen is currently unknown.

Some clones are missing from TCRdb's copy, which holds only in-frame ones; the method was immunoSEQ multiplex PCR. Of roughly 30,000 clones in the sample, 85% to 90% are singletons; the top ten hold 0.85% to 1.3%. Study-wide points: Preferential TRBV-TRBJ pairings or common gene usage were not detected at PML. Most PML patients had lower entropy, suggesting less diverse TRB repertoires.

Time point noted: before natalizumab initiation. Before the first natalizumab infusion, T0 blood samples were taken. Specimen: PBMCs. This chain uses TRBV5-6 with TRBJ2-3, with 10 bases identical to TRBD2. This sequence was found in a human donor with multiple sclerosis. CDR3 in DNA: TGTGCCAGCAGCTTGATGGCACTAGCGGGGACCACAGATACGCAGTATTTT. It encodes CASSLMALAGTTDTQYF.